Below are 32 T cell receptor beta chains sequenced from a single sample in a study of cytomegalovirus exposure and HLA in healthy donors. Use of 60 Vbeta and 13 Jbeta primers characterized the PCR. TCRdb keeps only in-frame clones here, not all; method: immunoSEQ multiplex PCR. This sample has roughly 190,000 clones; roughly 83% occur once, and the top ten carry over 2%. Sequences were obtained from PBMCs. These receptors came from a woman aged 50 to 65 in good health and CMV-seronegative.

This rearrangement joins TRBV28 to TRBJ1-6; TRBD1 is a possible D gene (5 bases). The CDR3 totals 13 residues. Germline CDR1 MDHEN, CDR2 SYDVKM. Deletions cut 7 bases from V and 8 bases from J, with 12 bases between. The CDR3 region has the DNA TGTGCCAGCAACGACAGAGTAGATTCACCCCTCCACTTT. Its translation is CASNDRVDSPLHF.

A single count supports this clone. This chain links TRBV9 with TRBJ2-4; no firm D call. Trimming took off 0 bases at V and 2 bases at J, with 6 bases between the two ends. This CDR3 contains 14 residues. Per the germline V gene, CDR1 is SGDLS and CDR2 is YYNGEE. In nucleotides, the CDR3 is TGTGCCAGCAGCGTAGAGCCGACCAAAAACATTCAGTACTTC. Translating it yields CASSVEPTKNIQYF.

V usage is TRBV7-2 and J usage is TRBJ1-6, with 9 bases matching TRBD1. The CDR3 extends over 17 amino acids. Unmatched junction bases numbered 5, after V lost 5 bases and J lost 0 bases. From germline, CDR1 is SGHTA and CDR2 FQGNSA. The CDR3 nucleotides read TGTGCCAGCAGCACAGGGGGCCTAAGCTCCTATAATTCACCCCTCCACTTT. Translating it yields CASSTGGLSSYNSPLHF.

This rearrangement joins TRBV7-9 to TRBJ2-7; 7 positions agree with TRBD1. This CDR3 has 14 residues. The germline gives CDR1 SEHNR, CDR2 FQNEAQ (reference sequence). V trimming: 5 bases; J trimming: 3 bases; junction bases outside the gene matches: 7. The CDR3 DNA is TGTGCCAGCAGCCCTCGGGACAGACTCTACGAGCAGTACTTC. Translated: CASSPRDRLYEQYF. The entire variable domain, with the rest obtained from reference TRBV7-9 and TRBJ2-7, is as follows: DTGVSQNPRHKITKRGQNVTFRCDPISEHNRLYWYRQTLGQGPEFLTYFQNEAQLEKSRLLSDRFSAERPKGSFSTLEIQRTEQGDSAMYLCASSPRDRLYEQYFGPGTRLTVT.

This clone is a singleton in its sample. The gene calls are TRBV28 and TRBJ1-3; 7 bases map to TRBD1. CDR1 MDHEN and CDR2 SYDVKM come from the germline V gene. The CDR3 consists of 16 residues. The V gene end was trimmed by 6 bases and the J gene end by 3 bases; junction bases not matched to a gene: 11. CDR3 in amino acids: CASSPQGLVVGNTIYF. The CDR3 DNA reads TGTGCCAGCAGCCCACAGGGGTTGGTAGTTGGAAACACCATATATTTT.

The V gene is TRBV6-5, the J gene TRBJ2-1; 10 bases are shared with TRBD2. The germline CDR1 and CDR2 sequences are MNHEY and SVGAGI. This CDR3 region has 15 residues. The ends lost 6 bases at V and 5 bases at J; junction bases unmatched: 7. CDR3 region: CASRDLAGVNNEQFF. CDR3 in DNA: TGTGCCAGCAGAGATCTAGCGGGAGTCAACAATGAGCAGTTCTTC.

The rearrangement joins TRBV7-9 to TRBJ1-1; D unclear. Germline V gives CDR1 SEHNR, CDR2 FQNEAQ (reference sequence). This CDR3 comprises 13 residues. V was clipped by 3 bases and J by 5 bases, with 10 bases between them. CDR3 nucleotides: TGTGCCAGCAGCTTGCCTCGGACTACTGAAGCTTTCTTT. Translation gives CASSLPRTTEAFF.

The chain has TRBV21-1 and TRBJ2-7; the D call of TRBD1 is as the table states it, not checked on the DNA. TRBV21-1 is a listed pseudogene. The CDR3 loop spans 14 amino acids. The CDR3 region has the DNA TGTGCCAGCAGCAAAACACCTGGTTCCTACGAGCAGTACTTC. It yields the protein CASSKTPGSYEQYF.

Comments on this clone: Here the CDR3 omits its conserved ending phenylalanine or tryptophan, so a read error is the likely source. CDR3 amino acids: CASSLGGQGRYGYTL. The CDR3 bases are TGCGCCAGCAGCTTGGGTGGACAGGGGAGGTATGGCTACACCCTC. V is TRBV5-1 and J is TRBJ1-2; TRBD1 matches at 9 bases. Trimming at V came to 0 bases and at J to 5 bases, leaving 5 bases not matched to a gene. Germline assignment: CDR1 SGHRS and CDR2 YFSETQ. CDR3 length: 15 residues.

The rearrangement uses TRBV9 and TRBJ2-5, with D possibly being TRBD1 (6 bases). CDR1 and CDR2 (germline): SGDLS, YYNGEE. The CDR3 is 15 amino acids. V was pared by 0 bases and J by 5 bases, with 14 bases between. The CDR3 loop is CASSVVNGGWETQYF. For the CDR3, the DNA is TGTGCCAGCAGCGTAGTTAATGGGGGCTGGGAGACCCAGTACTTC.

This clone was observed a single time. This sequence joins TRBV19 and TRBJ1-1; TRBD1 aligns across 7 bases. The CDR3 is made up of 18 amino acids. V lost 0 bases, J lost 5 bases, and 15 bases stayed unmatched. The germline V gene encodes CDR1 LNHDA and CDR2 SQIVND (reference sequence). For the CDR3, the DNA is TGTGCCAGTAGTATAGAGCCCGGACAGGCGACGAAATGGACTGAAGCTTTCTTT. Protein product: CASSIEPGQATKWTEAFF.

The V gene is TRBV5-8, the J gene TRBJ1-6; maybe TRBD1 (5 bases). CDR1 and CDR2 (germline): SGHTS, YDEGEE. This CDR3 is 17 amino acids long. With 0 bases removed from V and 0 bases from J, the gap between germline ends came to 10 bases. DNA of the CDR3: TGTGCCAGCAGCTTGGCCGAAGGGGTCTCCTATAATTCACCCCTCCACTTT. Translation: CASSLAEGVSYNSPLHF.

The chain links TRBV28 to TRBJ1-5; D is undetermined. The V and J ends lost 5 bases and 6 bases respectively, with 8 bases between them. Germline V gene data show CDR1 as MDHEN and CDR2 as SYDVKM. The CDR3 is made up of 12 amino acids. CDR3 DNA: TGTGCCAGCAGTGATCCGGGTCAGCCCCAGCATTTT. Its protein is CASSDPGQPQHF.

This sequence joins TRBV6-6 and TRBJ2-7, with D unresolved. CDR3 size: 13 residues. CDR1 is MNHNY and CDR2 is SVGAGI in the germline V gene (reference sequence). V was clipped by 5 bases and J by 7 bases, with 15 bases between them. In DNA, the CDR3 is TGTGCCAGCAGTCCCGAAGCCTTCGGGGAGCAGTACTTC. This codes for CASSPEAFGEQYF.

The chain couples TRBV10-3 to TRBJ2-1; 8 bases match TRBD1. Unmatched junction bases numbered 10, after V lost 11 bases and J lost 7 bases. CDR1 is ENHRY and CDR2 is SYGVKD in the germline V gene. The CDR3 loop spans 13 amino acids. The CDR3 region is CASTGDPLNEQFF. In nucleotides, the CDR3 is TGTGCCTCGACAGGGGACCCATTGAATGAGCAGTTCTTC.

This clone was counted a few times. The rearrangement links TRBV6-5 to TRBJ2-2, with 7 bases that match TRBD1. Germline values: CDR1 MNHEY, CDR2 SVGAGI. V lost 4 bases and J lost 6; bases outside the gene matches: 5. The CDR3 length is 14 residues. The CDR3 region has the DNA TGTGCCAGCAGTTGGAACAGGGGCCCCGGGGAGCTGTTTTTT. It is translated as CASSWNRGPGELFF.

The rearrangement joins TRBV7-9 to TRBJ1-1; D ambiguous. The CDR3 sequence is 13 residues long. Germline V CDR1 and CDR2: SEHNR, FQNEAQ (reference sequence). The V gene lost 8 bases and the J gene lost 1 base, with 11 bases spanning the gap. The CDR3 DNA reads TGTGCCAGCGGGGAGGTTGGGAACACTGAAGCTTTCTTT. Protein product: CASGEVGNTEAFF.

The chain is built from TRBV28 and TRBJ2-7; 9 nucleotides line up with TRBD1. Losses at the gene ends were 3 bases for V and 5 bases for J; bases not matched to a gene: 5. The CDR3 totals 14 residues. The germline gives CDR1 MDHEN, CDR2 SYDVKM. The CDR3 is CASSLIGTGNEQYF. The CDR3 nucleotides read TGTGCCAGCAGTTTGATCGGGACAGGGAACGAGCAGTACTTC.

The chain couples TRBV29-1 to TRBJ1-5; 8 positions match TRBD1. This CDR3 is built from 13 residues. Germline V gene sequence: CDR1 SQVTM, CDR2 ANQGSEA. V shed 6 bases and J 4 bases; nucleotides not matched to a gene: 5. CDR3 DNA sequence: TGCAGCGTCGGGACAGGAGCAAATCAGCCCCAGCATTTT. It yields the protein CSVGTGANQPQHF.

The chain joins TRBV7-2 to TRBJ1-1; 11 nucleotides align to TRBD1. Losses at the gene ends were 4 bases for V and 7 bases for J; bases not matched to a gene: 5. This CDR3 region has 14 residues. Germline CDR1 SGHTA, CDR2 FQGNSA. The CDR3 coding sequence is TGTGCCAGCAGCTGGGACAGGGGGTTACGTGAAGCTTTCTTT. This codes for CASSWDRGLREAFF.

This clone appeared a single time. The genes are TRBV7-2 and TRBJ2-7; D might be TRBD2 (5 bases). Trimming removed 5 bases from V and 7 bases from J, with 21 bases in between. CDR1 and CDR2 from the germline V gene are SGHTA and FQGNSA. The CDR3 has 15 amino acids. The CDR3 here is CASSPPGLSLGEQYF. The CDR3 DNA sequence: TGTGCCAGCAGCCCCCCCGGACTCTCTCTGGGGGAGCAGTACTTC.

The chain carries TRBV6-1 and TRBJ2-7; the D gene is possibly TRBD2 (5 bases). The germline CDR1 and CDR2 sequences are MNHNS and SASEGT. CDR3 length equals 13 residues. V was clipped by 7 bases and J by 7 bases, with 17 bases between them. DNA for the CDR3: TGTGCCAGCACCCTGAAAGTCGGGGTTGAGCAGTACTTC. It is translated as CASTLKVGVEQYF.

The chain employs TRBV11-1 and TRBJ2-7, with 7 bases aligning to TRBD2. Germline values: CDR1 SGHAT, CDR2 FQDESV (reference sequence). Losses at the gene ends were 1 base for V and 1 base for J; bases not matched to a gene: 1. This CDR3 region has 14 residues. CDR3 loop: CASSLELASYEQYF. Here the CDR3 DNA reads TGTGCCAGCAGCTTAGAACTAGCGTCCTACGAGCAGTACTTC. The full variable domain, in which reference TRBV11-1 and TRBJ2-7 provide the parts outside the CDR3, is EAEVAQSPRYKITEKSQAVAFWCDPISGHATLYWYRQILGQGPELLVQFQDESVVDDSQLPKDRFSAERLKGVDSTLKIQPAELGDSAMYLCASSLELASYEQYFGPGTRLTVT.

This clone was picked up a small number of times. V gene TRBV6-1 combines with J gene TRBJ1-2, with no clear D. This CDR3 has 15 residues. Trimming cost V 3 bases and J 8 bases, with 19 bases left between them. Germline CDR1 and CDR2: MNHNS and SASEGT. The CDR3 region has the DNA TGTGCCAGCAGTGATATGGGGAGGCGACTTGGAGGCTACACCTTC. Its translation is CASSDMGRRLGGYTF.

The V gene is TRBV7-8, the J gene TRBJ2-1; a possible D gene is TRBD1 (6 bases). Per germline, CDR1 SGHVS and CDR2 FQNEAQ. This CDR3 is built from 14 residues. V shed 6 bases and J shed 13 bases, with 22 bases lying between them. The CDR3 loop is CASSPSGVGEAQFF. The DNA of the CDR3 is TGTGCCAGCAGTCCCTCAGGGGTGGGTGAGGCCCAGTTCTTC.

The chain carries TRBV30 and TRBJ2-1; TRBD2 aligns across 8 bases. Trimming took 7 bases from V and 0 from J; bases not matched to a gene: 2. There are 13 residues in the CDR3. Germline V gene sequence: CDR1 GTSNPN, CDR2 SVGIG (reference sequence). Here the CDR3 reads CASSGSSYNEQFF. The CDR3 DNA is TGTGCCTCAAGCGGGAGCTCCTACAATGAGCAGTTCTTC.

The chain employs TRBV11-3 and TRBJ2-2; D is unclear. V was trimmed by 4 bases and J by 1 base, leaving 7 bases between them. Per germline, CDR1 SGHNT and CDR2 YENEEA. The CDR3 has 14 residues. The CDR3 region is CASSSGENTGELFF. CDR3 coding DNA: TGTGCCAGCAGCTCGGGTGAGAACACCGGGGAGCTGTTTTTT.

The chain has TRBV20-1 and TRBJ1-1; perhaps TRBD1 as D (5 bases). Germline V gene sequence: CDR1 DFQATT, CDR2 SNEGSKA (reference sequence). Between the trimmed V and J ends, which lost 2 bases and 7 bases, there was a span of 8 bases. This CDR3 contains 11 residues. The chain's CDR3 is CSARRQIEAFF. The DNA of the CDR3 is TGCAGTGCTAGACGACAGATTGAAGCTTTCTTT.

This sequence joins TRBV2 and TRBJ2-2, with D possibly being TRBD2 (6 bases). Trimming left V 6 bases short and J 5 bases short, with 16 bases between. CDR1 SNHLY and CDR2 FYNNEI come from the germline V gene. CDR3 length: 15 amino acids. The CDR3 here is CASRGVGGGTGELFF. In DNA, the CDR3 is TGTGCCAGCAGGGGCGTCGGGGGAGGTACCGGGGAGCTGTTTTTT.

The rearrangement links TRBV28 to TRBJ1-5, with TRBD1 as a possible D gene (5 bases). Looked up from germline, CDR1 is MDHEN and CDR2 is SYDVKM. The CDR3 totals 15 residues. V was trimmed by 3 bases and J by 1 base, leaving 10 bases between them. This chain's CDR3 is CASSFGGVSNQPQHF. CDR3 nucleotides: TGTGCCAGCAGTTTTGGGGGGGTGAGCAATCAGCCCCAGCATTTT.

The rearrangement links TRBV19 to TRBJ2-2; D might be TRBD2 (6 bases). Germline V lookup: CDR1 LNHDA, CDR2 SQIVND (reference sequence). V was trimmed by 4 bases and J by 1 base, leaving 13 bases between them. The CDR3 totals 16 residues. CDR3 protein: CASSTTRDLNTGELFF. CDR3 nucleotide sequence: TGTGCCAGTAGTACTACCCGGGACTTGAACACCGGGGAGCTGTTTTTT.

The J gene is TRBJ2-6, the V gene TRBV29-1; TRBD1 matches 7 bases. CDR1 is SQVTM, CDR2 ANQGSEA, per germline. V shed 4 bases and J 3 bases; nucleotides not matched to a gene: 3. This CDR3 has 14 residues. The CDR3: CSVAQGIGANVLTF. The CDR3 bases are TGCAGCGTTGCACAGGGGATTGGGGCCAACGTCCTGACTTTC.